The clone carrying this TCR beta chain was seen a few times. The repertoire was sequenced with immunoSEQ multiplex PCR; TCRdb's copy has only in-frame clones and lacks some. Found here are roughly 100,000 clones, around 86% of them singletons; the top ten hold over 35%. This record comes from a study of blood T cell repertoires in COVID-19. Looking at the study overall: Samples representing acute and convalescent COVID-19 were sourced from the United States, Italy and Spain.

Germline-derived CDR1 and CDR2 are LGHDT and YNNKEL (reference sequence). Trimming shortened V by 4 bases and J by 5 bases, and 15 bases separated the two germline ends. The CDR3 loop spans 15 amino acids. Sequencing input: peripheral blood. The sequence was collected from a man older than 75 with acute or convalescent COVID-19. This chain joins TRBV3-1 (or the pseudogene TRBV3-2) and TRBJ2-1, with D possibly TRBD1 on 6 matching bases. The CDR3: CASSPRGGQNNEQFF. The CDR3, as DNA: TGTGCCAGCAGCCCTCGAGGGGGACAAAACAATGAGCAGTTCTTC.